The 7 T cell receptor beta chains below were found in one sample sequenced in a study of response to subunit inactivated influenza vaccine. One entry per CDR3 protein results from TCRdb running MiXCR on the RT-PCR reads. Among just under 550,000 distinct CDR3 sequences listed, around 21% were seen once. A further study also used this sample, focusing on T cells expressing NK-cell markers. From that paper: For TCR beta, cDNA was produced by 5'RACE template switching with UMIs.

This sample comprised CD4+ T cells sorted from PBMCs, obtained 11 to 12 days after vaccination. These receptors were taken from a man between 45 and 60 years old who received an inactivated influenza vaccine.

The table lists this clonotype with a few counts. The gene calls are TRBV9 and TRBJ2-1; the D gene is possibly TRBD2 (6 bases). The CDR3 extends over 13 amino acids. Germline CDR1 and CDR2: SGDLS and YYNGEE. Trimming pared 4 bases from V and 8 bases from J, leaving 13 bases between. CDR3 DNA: TGTGCCAGCAGCCTATTACCGGGGGATGAGCAGTTCTTC. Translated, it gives CASSLLPGDEQFF.

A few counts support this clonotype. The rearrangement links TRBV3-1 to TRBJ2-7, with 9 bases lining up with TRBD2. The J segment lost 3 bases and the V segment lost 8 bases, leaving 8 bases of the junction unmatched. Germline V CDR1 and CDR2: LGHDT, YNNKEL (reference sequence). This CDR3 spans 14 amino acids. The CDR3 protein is CASGPGTSSYEQYF. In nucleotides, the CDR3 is TGTGCCAGCGGTCCCGGGACTAGCAGCTACGAGCAGTACTTC.

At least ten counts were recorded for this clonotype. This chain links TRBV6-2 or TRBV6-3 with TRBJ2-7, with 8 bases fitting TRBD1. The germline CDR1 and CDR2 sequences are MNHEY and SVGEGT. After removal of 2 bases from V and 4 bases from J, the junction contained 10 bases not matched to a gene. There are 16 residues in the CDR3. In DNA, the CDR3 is TGTGCCAGCAGTTACGACAGGGGTCTGAATTTGTACGAGCAGTACTTC. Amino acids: CASSYDRGLNLYEQYF.

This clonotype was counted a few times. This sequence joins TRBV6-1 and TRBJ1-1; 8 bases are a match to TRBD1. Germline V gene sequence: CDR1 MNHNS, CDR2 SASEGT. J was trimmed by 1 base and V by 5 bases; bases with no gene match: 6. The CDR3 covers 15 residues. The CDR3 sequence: CASSTTGVGNTEAFF. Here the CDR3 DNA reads TGTGCCAGCAGTACGACAGGGGTAGGGAACACTGAAGCTTTCTTT.

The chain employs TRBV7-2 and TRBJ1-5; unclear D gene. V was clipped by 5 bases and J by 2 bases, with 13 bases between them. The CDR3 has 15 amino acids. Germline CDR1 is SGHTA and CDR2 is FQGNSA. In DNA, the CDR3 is TGTGCCAGCAGCCCGGGCCGCCCGCGCAATCAGCCCCAGCATTTT. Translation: CASSPGRPRNQPQHF.

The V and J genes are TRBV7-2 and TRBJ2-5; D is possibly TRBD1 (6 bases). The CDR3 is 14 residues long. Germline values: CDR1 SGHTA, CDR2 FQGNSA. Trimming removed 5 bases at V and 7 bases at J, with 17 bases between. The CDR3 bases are TGTGCCAGCAGCCCCCTAAGGGGGTCCGCGACCCAGTACTTC. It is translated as CASSPLRGSATQYF.

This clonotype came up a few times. The CDR3, as DNA: TGTGCCAGCTCACTCCTGTCAAGGGGGATCCACGAGCAGTACTTC. Protein sequence: CASSLLSRGIHEQYF. The V call is TRBV18, the J call TRBJ2-7, with D possibly matching TRBD1 (6 bases). Looked up from germline, CDR1 is KGHSH and CDR2 is LQKENI. The V end was cut by 4 bases, the J end by 5 bases, with 18 bases between. The CDR3 extends over 15 amino acids.